The present T cell receptor (beta chain) was sequenced within a study of T cells after yellow fever vaccination. CDR1 and CDR2 (germline): SQVTM, ANQGSEA. Trimming took 7 bases from V and 4 from J, leaving 18 bases between them. There are 14 residues in the CDR3. Template switching by 5'RACE produced TCR cDNA, adding a universal primer site and UMIs. TCRdb analysed the 5' RACE reads with MiXCR anew, one entry per CDR3 protein. The profile covers some 500,000 distinct CDR3 sequences, with about 14% appearing a single time and 11% to 15% taken by the ten largest. The rearrangement links TRBV29-1 to TRBJ2-3, with D maybe TRBD2 (6 bases). The sequence was collected from a young man who received the YFV17D yellow fever vaccine. Material: PBMCs, obtained on the day of the yellow fever booster vaccination. The CDR3 is CSAESSGSPDTQYF. As DNA, the CDR3 is TGCAGCGCCGAATCCAGCGGGTCCCCAGATACGCAGTATTTT.